These 26 T cell receptor beta chains originate from one sample sequenced in a study of cytomegalovirus exposure and HLA in healthy donors. Primers for the PCR totalled 60 Vbeta and 13 Jbeta. Profiled with immunoSEQ multiplex PCR; TCRdb holds only in-frame clones, not every one. The sample holds 90,000 to 130,000 clones, roughly 73% seen once. Sequencing input: PBMCs. Every receptor here comes from a woman aged 25 to 45 in good health and CMV-seronegative.

V usage is TRBV28 and J usage is TRBJ1-2; 9 positions agree with TRBD1. The ends lost 6 bases at V and 14 bases at J; junction bases unmatched: 16. Per the germline V gene, CDR1 is MDHEN and CDR2 is SYDVKM. This CDR3 comprises 14 residues. The CDR3 region is CASRRSGTGSRPTF. CDR3 sequence (DNA): TGTGCCAGCAGGCGATCCGGGACAGGGTCCCGTCCAACCTTC.

This clone was seen only once. The chain has TRBV7-2 and TRBJ2-7; D is perhaps TRBD2 (5 bases). The CDR3 runs 15 residues. V was shortened by 1 base and J by 0 bases, with 10 bases between the two germline ends. Germline CDR1 and CDR2: SGHTA and FQGNSA. The CDR3 region has the DNA TGTGCCAGCAGCTTAGTAGGCGGGTTCTCCTACGAGCAGTACTTC. This translates into CASSLVGGFSYEQYF.

This clone has only one observation. The chain joins TRBV2 to TRBJ2-7, with 10 bases that match TRBD1. Germline V gives CDR1 SNHLY, CDR2 FYNNEI. This CDR3 is 15 amino acids long. J was trimmed by 2 bases and V by 3 bases; bases with no gene match: 4. The chain's CDR3 is CASSEGDRGTYEQYF. CDR3 DNA sequence: TGTGCCAGCAGTGAGGGGGACAGGGGCACCTACGAGCAGTACTTC.

In this sample, this clone turned up once. This sequence joins TRBV10-3 and TRBJ2-5, with TRBD1 as a possible D gene (5 bases). Germline V gives CDR1 ENHRY, CDR2 SYGVKD. This CDR3 contains 13 residues. Trimming stripped 3 bases from V and 1 base from J, with 6 bases between. CDR3 amino acids: CAISEQVQETQYF. The CDR3 DNA sequence: TGTGCCATCAGTGAACAGGTCCAAGAGACCCAGTACTTC.

This rearrangement joins TRBV7-2 to TRBJ1-4; D gene ambiguous. CDR3 length equals 12 residues. V was trimmed by 3 bases and J by 5 bases, leaving 4 bases between them. Germline CDR1 SGHTA, CDR2 FQGNSA. CDR3 nucleotides: TGTGCCAGCAGCTTCCCGAATGAAAAACTGTTTTTT. Translated, it gives CASSFPNEKLFF.

The V gene is TRBV7-7, the J gene TRBJ1-1; 8 bases align to TRBD1. CDR1 is SSHAT and CDR2 is FNYEAQ in the germline V gene (reference sequence). J gave up 10 bases and V 4 bases, and 8 bases lay outside the gene matches. The CDR3 runs 13 residues. CDR3 sequence reads: CASSSGQGGRAFF. The CDR3 DNA sequence: TGTGCCAGCAGCTCCGGACAGGGAGGAAGAGCTTTCTTT.

The chain joins TRBV2 to TRBJ2-3; D is undetermined. The CDR3 has 15 residues. V gave up 4 bases and J gave up 0 bases, with 11 bases separating them. Germline CDR1 SNHLY, CDR2 FYNNEI. CDR3 DNA: TGTGCCAGCAGTGTCACTTACTATAGCACAGATACGCAGTATTTT. It translates to CASSVTYYSTDTQYF. Complete variable domain (other parts from reference TRBV2 and TRBJ2-3): EPEVTQTPSHQVTQMGQEVILRCVPISNHLYFYWYRQILGQKVEFLVSFYNNEISEKSEIFDDQFSVERPDGSNFTLKIRSTKLEDSAMYFCASSVTYYSTDTQYFGPGTRLTVL.

The genes are TRBV7-2 and TRBJ2-3, with 7 bases identical to TRBD2. CDR1 and CDR2 from the germline V gene are SGHTA and FQGNSA. V lost 5 bases, J lost 0 bases, and 8 bases stayed unmatched. This CDR3 has 16 residues. The CDR3 region is CASSPLWGGSTDTQYF. CDR3 in DNA: TGTGCCAGCAGCCCTTTGTGGGGGGGAAGCACAGATACGCAGTATTTT.

The chain combines TRBV6-5 with TRBJ2-7; tentatively, D is TRBD2 (9 bases). Per the germline V gene, CDR1 is MNHEY and CDR2 is SVGAGI. Trimming cost V 5 bases and J 0 bases, with 14 bases left between them. The CDR3 totals 15 residues. The CDR3, as DNA: TGTGCCAGCAGTCTAGCGGGACAGGTCTCCTACGAGCAGTACTTC. Amino acid sequence: CASSLAGQVSYEQYF.

The genes are TRBV7-7 and TRBJ2-5, with 10 bases matching TRBD1. CDR3 length equals 15 residues. The V segment lost 2 bases and the J segment 4 bases; nucleotides outside the gene matches: 4. CDR1 is SSHAT and CDR2 is FNYEAQ in the germline V gene (reference sequence). In nucleotides, the CDR3 is TGTGCCAGCAGCTTATCGGGACAGGGGAGAGAGACCCAGTACTTC. Its protein is CASSLSGQGRETQYF.

Only a few counts were recorded for this clone. This sequence joins TRBV5-8 and TRBJ2-2; 7 bases line up with TRBD1. Losses at the gene ends were 4 bases for V and 6 bases for J; bases not matched to a gene: 15. The CDR3 runs 17 residues. Per the germline V gene, CDR1 is SGHTS and CDR2 is YDEGEE. CDR3 amino acids: CASSLSVGTDLSGELFF. CDR3 in DNA: TGTGCCAGCAGCCTTTCGGTAGGGACAGATCTATCCGGGGAGCTGTTTTTT.

V and J are TRBV11-3 and TRBJ1-3, with unresolved D. The V and J ends lost 5 bases and 7 bases respectively, with 15 bases between them. CDR1 is SGHNT and CDR2 is YENEEA in the germline V gene. CDR3 length: 14 amino acids. The CDR3, as DNA: TGTGCCAGCAGCCGTGGTGGGGAGCGGAACACCATATATTTT. Translating it yields CASSRGGERNTIYF.

This chain connects TRBV2 to TRBJ1-2; weak D call: TRBD1 (5 bases). Deletions cut 6 bases from V and 4 bases from J, with 18 bases between. CDR1 and CDR2 (germline): SNHLY, FYNNEI. The CDR3 consists of 15 residues. CDR3 residues: CASSAGLGTTYGYTF. For the CDR3, the DNA is TGTGCCAGCAGCGCCGGTTTGGGGACTACCTATGGCTACACCTTC.

The chain combines TRBV6-1 with TRBJ1-2; maybe TRBD1 (5 bases). Germline V gives CDR1 MNHNS, CDR2 SASEGT. V was pared by 4 bases and J by 7 bases, with 16 bases between. The CDR3 extends over 14 amino acids. Written as DNA, the CDR3 is TGTGCCAGCAGTGTAGGGGCGGTTGTAGGTGGCTACACCTTC. This gives the protein CASSVGAVVGGYTF.

V and J are TRBV4-3 and TRBJ1-1, with D maybe TRBD1 (6 bases). The germline V gene encodes CDR1 LGHNA and CDR2 YSLEER. V was shortened by 0 bases and J by 6 bases, with 14 bases between the two germline ends. The CDR3 totals 15 residues. This chain's CDR3 is CASSQDRTANSEAFF. For the CDR3, the DNA is TGCGCCAGCAGCCAAGATAGGACAGCTAATTCTGAAGCTTTCTTT.

J is TRBJ1-3 and V is TRBV30; D is possibly TRBD1 (6 bases). Germline V gives CDR1 GTSNPN, CDR2 SVGIG (reference sequence). Deletions cut 1 base from V and 0 bases from J, with 13 bases between. This CDR3 is built from 16 residues. The CDR3 sequence is CAWSGGRNFSGNTIYF. CDR3 nucleotide sequence: TGTGCCTGGAGTGGGGGGCGGAACTTCTCTGGAAACACCATATATTTT.

This chain connects TRBV18 to TRBJ1-1, with D unclear. The CDR3 has 14 residues. With 2 bases removed from V and 3 bases from J, the gap between germline ends came to 10 bases. Germline V lookup: CDR1 KGHSH, CDR2 LQKENI. The CDR3 DNA is TGTGCCAGCTCACCAATGGAGCGCGACACTGAAGCTTTCTTT. It is translated as CASSPMERDTEAFF.

The chain is built from TRBV6-5 and TRBJ1-2; D call uncertain. CDR1 MNHEY and CDR2 SVGAGI come from the germline V gene. This CDR3 is 13 amino acids long. With 4 bases removed from V and 11 bases from J, the gap between germline ends came to 17 bases. DNA for the CDR3: TGTGCCAGCAGTTTCACCGGGAGCCAAAGTTACACCTTC. Protein sequence: CASSFTGSQSYTF.

The rearrangement uses TRBV5-1 and TRBJ1-4; D is possibly TRBD1 (5 bases). This CDR3 region has 15 residues. Trimming stripped 0 bases from V and 4 bases from J, with 10 bases between. Germline assignment: CDR1 SGHRS and CDR2 YFSETQ. Written as DNA, the CDR3 is TGCGCCAGCAGCTTGGGGAGGGGTATTAATGAAAAACTGTTTTTT. Its protein is CASSLGRGINEKLFF.

The rearrangement uses TRBV6-5 and TRBJ2-3; D is possibly TRBD2 (6 bases). Trimming pared 7 bases from V and 4 bases from J, leaving 18 bases between. Germline CDR1 MNHEY, CDR2 SVGAGI. The CDR3 is 15 residues long. CDR3 DNA: TGTGCCAGCACCCCGCCCGGGGGTAAGGCAGATACGCAGTATTTT. Its protein product is CASTPPGGKADTQYF.

The chain links TRBV5-1 to TRBJ1-2, with 8 bases lining up with TRBD1. The CDR3 is made up of 16 amino acids. V lost 0 bases and J lost 6; bases outside the gene matches: 10. Germline-derived CDR1 and CDR2 are SGHRS and YFSETQ. The CDR3 here is CASSLGGGQGAHGYTF. The CDR3 DNA reads as TGCGCCAGCAGCTTGGGAGGAGGTCAGGGGGCGCATGGCTACACCTTC.

The chain couples TRBV7-6 to TRBJ1-4; tentative D call: TRBD1 (5 bases). CDR3 length: 15 residues. Trimming took off 5 bases at V and 8 bases at J, with 18 bases between the two ends. Per germline, CDR1 SGHVS and CDR2 FNYEAQ. Written as DNA, the CDR3 is TGTGCCAGCAGCATCCCCGGGGGGAGGAGGGAAAAACTGTTTTTT. Translating gives CASSIPGGRREKLFF.

J is TRBJ1-1 and V is TRBV9; D perhaps matches TRBD1 (5 bases). The CDR3 loop spans 20 amino acids. Germline V gene data show CDR1 as SGDLS and CDR2 as YYNGEE. The ends were cut back, 0 bases at V and 0 bases at J, with 24 bases in the middle. CDR3 nucleotide sequence: TGTGCCAGCAGCGTAGATTGGAGGGACCACCGGGCAGGGATGAACACTGAAGCTTTCTTT. Translating it yields CASSVDWRDHRAGMNTEAFF.

The rearrangement joins TRBV12-5 to TRBJ1-5, with D maybe TRBD1 (6 bases). The germline gives CDR1 LGHNT, CDR2 FRNRAP. V was pared by 1 base and J by 0 bases, with 13 bases between. The CDR3 contains 17 residues. The CDR3 loop reads CASGLGTATVSNQPQHF. The CDR3 DNA is TGTGCTAGTGGTTTGGGGACAGCAACAGTTAGCAATCAGCCCCAGCATTTT.

This sequence joins TRBV20-1 and TRBJ2-1, with a tentative D call TRBD2 (5 bases). Germline assignment: CDR1 DFQATT and CDR2 SNEGSKA (reference sequence). Trimming stripped 4 bases from V and 8 bases from J, with 9 bases between. The CDR3 consists of 11 residues. The CDR3 sequence is CSAMEVYEQFF. Here the CDR3 DNA reads TGCAGTGCTATGGAGGTCTATGAGCAGTTCTTC.

The J gene is TRBJ1-6, the V gene TRBV6-1; the match to TRBD1 covers 7 bases. This CDR3 has 17 residues. The J segment lost 9 bases and the V segment lost 2 bases, leaving 13 bases of the junction unmatched. Per the germline V gene, CDR1 is MNHNS and CDR2 is SASEGT. The CDR3 DNA is TGTGCCAGCAGTGAATACCCTCTGACAGGGCTTTTTTCACCCCTCCACTTT. Residues: CASSEYPLTGLFSPLHF.